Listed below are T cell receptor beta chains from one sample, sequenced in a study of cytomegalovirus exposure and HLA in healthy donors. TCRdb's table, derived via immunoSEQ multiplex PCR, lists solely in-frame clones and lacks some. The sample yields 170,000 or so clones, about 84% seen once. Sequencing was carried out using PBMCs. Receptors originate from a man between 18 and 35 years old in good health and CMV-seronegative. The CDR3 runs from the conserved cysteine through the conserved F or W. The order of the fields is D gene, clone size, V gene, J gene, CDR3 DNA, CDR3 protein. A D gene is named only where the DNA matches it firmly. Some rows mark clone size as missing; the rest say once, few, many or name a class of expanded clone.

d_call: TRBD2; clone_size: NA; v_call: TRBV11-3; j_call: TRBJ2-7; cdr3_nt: TGTGCCAGCAGCTTCCTAGCGGGAGGGCCGGGCGAGCAGTACTTC; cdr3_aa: CASSFLAGGPGEQYF
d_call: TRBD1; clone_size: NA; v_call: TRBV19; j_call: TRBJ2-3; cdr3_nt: TGTGCCAGTCAACCGGGACAGCTCACAGATACGCAGTATTTT; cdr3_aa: CASQPGQLTDTQYF
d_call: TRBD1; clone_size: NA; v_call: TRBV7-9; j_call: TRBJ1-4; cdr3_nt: TGTGCCAGCAGCTTTACTGGGACAGTTAATGAAAAACTGTTTTTT; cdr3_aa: CASSFTGTVNEKLFF
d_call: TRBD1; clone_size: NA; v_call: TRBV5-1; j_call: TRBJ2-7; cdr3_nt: TGCGCCAGCAGCATCCCCGGGACAGGGGATCCCTACGAGCAGTACTTC; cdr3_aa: CASSIPGTGDPYEQYF
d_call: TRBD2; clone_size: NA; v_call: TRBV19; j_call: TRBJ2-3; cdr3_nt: TGTGCCAGTAGTATCCTCCTAGGGACTAGCAGAATTTTTAGGCGGGACGCAGATACGCAGTATTTT; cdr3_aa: CASSILLGTSRIFRRDADTQYF
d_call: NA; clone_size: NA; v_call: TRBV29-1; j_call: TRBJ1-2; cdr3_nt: TGCAGCACTAGGACGGCGTTAGATGGCTACACCTTC; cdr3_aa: CSTRTALDGYTF
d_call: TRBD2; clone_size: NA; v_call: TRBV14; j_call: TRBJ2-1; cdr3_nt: TGTGCCAGCAGGCTAGCGGGTCCCTACAATGAGCAGTTCTTC; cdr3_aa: CASRLAGPYNEQFF
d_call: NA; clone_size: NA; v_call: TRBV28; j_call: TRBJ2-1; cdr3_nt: TGTGCCAGCAGTTTACCTTACAATGAGCAGTTCTTC; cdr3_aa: CASSLPYNEQFF
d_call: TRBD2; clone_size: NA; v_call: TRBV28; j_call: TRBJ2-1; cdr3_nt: TGTGCCAGCAGTGCCTATAGCGGGGGCTACAATGAGCAGTTCTTC; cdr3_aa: CASSAYSGGYNEQFF
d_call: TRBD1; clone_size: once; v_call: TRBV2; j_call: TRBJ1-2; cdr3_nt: TGTGCCAGCAGTGAAGCGCTAAGGGGGCTCTATGGCTACACCTTC; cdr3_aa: CASSEALRGLYGYTF
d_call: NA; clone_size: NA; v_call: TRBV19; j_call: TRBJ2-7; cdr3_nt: TGTGCCAGTAGTATAGAAGCGGACTACGAGCAGTACTTC; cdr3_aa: CASSIEADYEQYF
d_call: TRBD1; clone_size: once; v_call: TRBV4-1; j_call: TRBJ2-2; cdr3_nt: TGCGCCAGCAATCCCAGGGGGAGACAGGGCGACACCGGGGAGCTGTTTTTT; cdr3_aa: CASNPRGRQGDTGELFF
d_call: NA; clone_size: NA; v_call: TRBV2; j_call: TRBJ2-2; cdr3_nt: TGTGCCAGCAGTGCTCAGGGTTCGGGCACCGGGGAGCTGTTTTTT; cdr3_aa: CASSAQGSGTGELFF
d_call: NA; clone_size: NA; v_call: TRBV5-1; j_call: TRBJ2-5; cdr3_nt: TGCGCCAGCAGCTTAGGTAACGGGGAGACCCAGTACTTC; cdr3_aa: CASSLGNGETQYF
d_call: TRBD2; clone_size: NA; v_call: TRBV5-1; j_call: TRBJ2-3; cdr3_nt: TGCGCCAGCAGCTGGACTAGCGAGGATACGCAGTATTTT; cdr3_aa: CASSWTSEDTQYF
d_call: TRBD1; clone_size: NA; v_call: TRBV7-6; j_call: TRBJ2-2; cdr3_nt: TGTGCCAGCAGCAAATACCGACAGGGGAGCACCGGGGAGCTGTTTTTT; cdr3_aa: CASSKYRQGSTGELFF
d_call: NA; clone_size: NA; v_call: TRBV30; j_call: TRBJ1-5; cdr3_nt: TGTGCCTGGAGTAAAGGGAGCGCGGGCAATCAGCCCCAGCATTTT; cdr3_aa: CAWSKGSAGNQPQHF
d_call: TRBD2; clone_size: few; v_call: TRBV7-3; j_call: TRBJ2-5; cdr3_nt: TGTGCCAGCAGCAACGGGGGGGTAGGAGAGACCCAGTACTTC; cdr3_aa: CASSNGGVGETQYF
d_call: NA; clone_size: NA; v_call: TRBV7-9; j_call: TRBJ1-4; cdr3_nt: TGTGCCAGCAGCTTGGACGCCTGGGGGGTCGCTTGGGAAAAACTGTTTTTT; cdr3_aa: CASSLDAWGVAWEKLFF
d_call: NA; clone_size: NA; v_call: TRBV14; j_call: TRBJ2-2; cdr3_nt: TGTGCCAGCAGCCATAAATCCGTCCAGGTGAACACCGGGGAGCTGTTTTTT; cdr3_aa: CASSHKSVQVNTGELFF
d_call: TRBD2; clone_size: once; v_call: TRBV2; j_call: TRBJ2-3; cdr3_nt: TGTGCCAGGAAGGCGGGGGGGCCTAAAGATACGCAGTATTTT; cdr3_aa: CARKAGGPKDTQYF
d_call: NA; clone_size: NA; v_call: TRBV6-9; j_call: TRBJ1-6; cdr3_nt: TGTGCCAGCAGTCGGAGGGTTGAGGAGGGCCCCTATAATTCACCCCTCCACTTT; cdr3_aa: CASSRRVEEGPYNSPLHF
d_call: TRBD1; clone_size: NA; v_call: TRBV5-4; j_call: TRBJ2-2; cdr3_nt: TGTGCCAGCAGCTTGCAGGGGGCAGTCACCGGGGAGCTGTTTTTT; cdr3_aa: CASSLQGAVTGELFF
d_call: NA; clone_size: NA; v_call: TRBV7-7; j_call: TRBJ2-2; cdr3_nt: TGTGCTAGCAGCCCCTCTCTAGGATTATCCGGGGAGCTGTTTTTT; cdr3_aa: CASSPSLGLSGELFF
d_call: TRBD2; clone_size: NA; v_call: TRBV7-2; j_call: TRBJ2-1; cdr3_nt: TGTGCCAGCAGCTTACCGACTAGCGGGACACTACTGGGTGAGCAGTTCTTC; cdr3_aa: CASSLPTSGTLLGEQFF
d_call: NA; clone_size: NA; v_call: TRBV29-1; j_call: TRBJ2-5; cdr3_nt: TGCAGCGTTGAAGGGATGTTCTTGGAGCAGTACTTC; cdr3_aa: CSVEGMFLEQYF
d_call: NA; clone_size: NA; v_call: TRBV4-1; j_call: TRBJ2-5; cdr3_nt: TGCGCCAGCAGCTTTACCGGGAGCCCCAGTCAGACCCAGTACTTC; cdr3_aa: CASSFTGSPSQTQYF
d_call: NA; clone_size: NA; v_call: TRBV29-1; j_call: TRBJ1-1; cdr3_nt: TGCAGCGTTGGGAGGCGGTTGGGCACTGAAGCTTTCTTT; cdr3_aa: CSVGRRLGTEAFF
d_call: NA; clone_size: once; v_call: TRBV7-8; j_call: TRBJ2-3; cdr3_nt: TGTGCCAGCAGCTTAGTTCTAGAGATAGGTGCGCAGTATTTT; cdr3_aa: CASSLVLEIGAQYF
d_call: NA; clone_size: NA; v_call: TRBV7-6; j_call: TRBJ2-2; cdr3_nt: TGTGCCAGCAGCTTGAGGATAGGGAACACCGGGGAGCTGTTTTTT; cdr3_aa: CASSLRIGNTGELFF
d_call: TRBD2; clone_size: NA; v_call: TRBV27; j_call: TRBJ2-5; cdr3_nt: TGTGCCAGCAGTCTGCTAGGGACTAGCGGGAGTAAGACCCAGTACTTC; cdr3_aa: CASSLLGTSGSKTQYF
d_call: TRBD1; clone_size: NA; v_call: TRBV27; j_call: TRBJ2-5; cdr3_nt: TGTGCCAGCAGTTTAGGACAGGGGGCCCAAGAGACCCAGTACTTC; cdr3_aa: CASSLGQGAQETQYF
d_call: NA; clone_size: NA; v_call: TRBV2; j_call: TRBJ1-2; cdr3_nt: TGTGCCAGCAGTGAAGAAGACGGGGACTATGGCTACACCTTC; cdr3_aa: CASSEEDGDYGYTF
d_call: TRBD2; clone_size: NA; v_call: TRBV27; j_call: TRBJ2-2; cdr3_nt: TGTGCCAGCGCCCCAACTCTAGCGGGGTTCGTCGGGGAGCTGTTTTTT; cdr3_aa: CASAPTLAGFVGELFF
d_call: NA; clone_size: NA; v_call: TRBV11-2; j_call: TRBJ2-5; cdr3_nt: TGTGCCAGCAGCTTAGGCGCAGGGTCCCAAGAGACCCAGTACTTC; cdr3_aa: CASSLGAGSQETQYF
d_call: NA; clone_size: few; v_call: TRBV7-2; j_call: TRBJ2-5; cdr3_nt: TGTGCCAGCAGCTCACAGGGAGGGGAGACCCAGTACTTC; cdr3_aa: CASSSQGGETQYF
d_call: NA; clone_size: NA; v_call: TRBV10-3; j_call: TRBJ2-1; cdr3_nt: TGTGCCATCAGTTTGTCAGCGGAGCCTTTAAGCTCCTACAATGAGCAGTTCTTC; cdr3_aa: CAISLSAEPLSSYNEQFF
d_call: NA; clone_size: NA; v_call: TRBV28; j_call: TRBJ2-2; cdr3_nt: TGTGCCAGCATGGAGGCTCGGAACGCCGGGGAGCTGTTTTTT; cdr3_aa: CASMEARNAGELFF
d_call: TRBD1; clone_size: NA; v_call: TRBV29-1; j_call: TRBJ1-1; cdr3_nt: TGCAGCGTTGAAGACAGGGGGCGACTGAACACTGAAGCTTTCTTT; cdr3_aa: CSVEDRGRLNTEAFF
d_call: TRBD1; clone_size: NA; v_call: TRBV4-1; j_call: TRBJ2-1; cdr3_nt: TGCGCCAGCAGCTCCAGGACAGGGTCCTACAATGAGCAGTTCTTC; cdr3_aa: CASSSRTGSYNEQFF
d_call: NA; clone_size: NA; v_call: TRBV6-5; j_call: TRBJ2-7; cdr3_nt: TGTGCCAGCAGTTACCGGGCAGGGGCCACCTACGAGCAGTACTTC; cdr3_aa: CASSYRAGATYEQYF